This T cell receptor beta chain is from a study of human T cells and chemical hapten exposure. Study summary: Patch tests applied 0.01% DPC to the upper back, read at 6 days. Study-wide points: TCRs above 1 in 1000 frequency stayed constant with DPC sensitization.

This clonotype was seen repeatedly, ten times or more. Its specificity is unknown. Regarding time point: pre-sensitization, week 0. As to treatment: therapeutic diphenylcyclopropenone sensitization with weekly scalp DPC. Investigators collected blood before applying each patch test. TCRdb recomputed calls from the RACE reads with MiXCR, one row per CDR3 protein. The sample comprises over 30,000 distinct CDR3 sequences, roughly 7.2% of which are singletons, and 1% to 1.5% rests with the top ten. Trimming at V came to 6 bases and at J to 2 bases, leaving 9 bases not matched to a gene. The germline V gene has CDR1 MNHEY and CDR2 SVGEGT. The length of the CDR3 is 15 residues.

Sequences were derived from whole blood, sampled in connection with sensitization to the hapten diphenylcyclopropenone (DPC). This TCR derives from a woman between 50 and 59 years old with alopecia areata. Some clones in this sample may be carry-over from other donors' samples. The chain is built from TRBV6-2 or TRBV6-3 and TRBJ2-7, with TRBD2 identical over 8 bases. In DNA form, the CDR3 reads TGTGCCAGCAGACCATGGGGACTAGTGGCCTACGAGCAGTACTTC. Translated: CASRPWGLVAYEQYF.